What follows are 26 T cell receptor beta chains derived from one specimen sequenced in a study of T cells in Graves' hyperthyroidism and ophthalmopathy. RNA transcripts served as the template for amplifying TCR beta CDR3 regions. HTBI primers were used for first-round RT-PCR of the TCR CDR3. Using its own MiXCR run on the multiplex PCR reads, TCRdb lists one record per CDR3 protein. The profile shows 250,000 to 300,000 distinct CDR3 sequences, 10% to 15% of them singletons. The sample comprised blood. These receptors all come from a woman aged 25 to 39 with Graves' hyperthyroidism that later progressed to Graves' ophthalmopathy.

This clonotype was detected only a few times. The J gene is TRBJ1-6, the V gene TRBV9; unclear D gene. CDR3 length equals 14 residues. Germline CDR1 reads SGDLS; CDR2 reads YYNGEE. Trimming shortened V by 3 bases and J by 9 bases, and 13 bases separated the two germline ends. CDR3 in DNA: TGTGCCAGCAGCGCAGCCATTTCTGGTTCACCCCTCCACTTT. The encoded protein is CASSAAISGSPLHF.

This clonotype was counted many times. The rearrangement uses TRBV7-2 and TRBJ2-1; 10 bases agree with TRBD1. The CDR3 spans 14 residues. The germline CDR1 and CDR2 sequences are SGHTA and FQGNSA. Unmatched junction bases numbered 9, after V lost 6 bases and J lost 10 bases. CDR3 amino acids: CASSLDRGLREQFF. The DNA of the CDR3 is TGTGCCAGCAGTTTGGACAGGGGGTTACGGGAGCAGTTCTTC.

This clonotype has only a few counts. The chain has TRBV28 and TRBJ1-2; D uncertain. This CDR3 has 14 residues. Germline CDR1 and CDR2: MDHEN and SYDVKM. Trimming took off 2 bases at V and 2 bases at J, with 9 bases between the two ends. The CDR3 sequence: CASSLLWKNYGYTF. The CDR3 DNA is TGTGCCAGCAGTTTACTTTGGAAAAACTATGGCTACACCTTC.

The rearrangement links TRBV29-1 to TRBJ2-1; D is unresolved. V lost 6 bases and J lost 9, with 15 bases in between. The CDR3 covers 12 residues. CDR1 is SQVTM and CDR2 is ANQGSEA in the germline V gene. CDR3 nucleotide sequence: TGCAGCGTCGTAACCGGAAGGATTGAGCAGTTCTTC. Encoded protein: CSVVTGRIEQFF.

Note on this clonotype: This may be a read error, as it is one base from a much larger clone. The DNA of the CDR3 is TGCGCCAGCAGCCAAGTGTGGACCAACACTGAAGCTCTCTTT. Translated, it gives CASSQVWTNTEALF. The chain combines TRBV4-1 with TRBJ1-1; no clear D gene. This CDR3 is built from 14 residues. Germline values: CDR1 MGHRA, CDR2 YSYEKL.

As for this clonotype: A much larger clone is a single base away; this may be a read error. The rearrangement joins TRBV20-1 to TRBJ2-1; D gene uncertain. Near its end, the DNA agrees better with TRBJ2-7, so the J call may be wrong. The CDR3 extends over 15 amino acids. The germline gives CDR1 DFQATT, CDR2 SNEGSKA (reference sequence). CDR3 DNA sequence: TGCAGTTACCCCCTTGGCGCCCCGTCCTACAATGAGCAGTACTTC. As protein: CSYPLGAPSYNEQYF.

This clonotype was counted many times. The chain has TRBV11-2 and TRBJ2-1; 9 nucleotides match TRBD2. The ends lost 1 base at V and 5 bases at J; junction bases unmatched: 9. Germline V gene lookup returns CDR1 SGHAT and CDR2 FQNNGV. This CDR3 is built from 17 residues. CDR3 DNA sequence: TGTGCCAGCAGCTTAGCCGCCGGGACTAGCAGCCACAATGAGCAGTTCTTC. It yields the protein CASSLAAGTSSHNEQFF.

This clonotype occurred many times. CDR3 nucleotides: TGTGCCAGCAGGCCCCCAGGGAAGAACACTGAAGCTTTCTTT. Its protein product is CASRPPGKNTEAFF. This rearrangement joins TRBV28 to TRBJ1-1, with D perhaps matching TRBD1 (5 bases). Trimming cost V 6 bases and J 1 base, with 12 bases left between them. The CDR3 is 14 residues long. Germline CDR1 and CDR2: MDHEN and SYDVKM.

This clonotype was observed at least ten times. CDR3 region: CSALLPGRSYNEQFF. The DNA of the CDR3 is TGCAGTGCCCTTCTACCGGGTCGCTCCTACAATGAGCAGTTCTTC. The J gene is TRBJ2-1, the V gene TRBV20-1, with D unclear. Germline V lookup: CDR1 DFQATT, CDR2 SNEGSKA (reference sequence). The CDR3 loop spans 15 amino acids. V was pared by 6 bases and J by 0 bases, with 15 bases between.

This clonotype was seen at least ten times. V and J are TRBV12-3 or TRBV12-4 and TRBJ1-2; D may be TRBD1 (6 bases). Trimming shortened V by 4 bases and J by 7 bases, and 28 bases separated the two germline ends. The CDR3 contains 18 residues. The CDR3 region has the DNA TGTGCCAGCAGTTCCCACTTCTCGGAGGGGGTTACCGGAGGTGGCTACACCTTC. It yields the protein CASSSHFSEGVTGGGYTF.

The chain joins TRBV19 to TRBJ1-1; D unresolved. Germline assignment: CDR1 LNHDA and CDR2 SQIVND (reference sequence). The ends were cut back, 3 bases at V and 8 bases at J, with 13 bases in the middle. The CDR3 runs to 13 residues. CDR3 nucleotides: TGTGCCAGTAGTATGAACAGATTCGGGGAAGCTTTCTTT. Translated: CASSMNRFGEAFF.

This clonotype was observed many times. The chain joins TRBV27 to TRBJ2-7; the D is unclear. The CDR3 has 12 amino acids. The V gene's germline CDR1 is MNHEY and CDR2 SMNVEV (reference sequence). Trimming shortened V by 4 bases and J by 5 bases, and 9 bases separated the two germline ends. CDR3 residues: CASSSKGNEQYF. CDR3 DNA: TGTGCCAGCAGTTCCAAGGGAAACGAGCAGTACTTC.

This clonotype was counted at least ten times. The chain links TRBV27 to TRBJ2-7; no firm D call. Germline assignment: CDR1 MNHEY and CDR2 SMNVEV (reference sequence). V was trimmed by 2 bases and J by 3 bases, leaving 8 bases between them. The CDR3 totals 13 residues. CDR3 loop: CASSLMIGYEQYF. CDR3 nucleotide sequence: TGTGCCAGCAGTTTAATGATTGGCTACGAGCAGTACTTC.

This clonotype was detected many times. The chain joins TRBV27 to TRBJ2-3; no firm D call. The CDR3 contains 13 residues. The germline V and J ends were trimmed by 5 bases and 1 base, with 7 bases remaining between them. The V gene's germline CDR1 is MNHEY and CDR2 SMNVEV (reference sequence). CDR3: CASSLLGTDTQYF. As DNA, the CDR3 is TGTGCCAGCAGTCTTCTGGGCACAGATACGCAGTATTTT.

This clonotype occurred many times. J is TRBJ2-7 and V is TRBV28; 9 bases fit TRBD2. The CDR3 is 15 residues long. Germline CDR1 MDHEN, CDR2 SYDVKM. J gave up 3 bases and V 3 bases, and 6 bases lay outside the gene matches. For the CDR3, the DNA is TGTGCCAGCAGTTTTAGACTAGCGGCGATCTACGAGCAGTACTTC. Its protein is CASSFRLAAIYEQYF.

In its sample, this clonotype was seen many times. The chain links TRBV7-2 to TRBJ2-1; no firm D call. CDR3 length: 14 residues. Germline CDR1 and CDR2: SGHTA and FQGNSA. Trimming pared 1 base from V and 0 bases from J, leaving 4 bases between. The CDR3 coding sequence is TGTGCCAGCAGCTTAGAGGGCTCCTACAATGAGCAGTTCTTC. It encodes CASSLEGSYNEQFF.

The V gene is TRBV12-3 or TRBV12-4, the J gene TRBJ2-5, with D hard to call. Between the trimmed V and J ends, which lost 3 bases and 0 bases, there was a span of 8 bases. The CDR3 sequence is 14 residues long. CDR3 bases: TGTGCCAGCAGTTTTCCCCCCCACCAAGAGACCCAGTACTTC. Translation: CASSFPPHQETQYF.

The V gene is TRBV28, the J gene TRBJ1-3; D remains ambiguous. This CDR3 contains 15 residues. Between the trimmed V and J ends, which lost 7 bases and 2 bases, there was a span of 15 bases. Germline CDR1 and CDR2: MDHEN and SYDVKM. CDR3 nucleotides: TGTGCCAGCAATCATCCGGGAGAAGCTGGAAACACCATATATTTT. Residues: CASNHPGEAGNTIYF.

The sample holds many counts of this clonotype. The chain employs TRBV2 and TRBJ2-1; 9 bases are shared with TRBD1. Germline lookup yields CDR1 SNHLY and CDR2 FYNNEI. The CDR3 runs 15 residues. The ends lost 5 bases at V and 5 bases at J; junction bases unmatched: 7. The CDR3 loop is CASSWDRALHNEQFF. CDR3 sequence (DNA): TGTGCCAGCAGTTGGGACAGGGCCCTGCACAATGAGCAGTTCTTC.

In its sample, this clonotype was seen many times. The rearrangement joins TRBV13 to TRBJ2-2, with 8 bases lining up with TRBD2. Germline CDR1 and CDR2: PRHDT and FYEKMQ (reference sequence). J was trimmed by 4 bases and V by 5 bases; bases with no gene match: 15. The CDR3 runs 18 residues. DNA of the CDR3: TGTGCCAGCAGCAACATAGGACTCGCGGGAGGCGGCACCGGGGAGCTGTTTTTT. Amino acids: CASSNIGLAGGGTGELFF.

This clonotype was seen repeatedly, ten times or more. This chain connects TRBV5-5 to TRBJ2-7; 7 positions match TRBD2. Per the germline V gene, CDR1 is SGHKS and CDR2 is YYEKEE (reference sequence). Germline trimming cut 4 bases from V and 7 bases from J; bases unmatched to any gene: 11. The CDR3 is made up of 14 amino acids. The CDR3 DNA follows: TGTGCCAGCAGCCTGGGACTACCAACCGAGGAGCAGTACTTC. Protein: CASSLGLPTEEQYF.

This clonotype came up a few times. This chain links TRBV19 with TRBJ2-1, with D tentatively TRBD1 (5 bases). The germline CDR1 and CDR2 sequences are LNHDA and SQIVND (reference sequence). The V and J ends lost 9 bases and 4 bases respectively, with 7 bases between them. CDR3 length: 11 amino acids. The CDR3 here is CASRQYNEQFF. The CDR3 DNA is TGTGCCAGCCGACAGTACAATGAGCAGTTCTTC.

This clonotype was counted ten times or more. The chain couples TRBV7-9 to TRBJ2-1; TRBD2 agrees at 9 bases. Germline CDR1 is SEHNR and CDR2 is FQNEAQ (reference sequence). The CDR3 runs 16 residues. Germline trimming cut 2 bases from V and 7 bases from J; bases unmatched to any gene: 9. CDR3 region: CASSLPNSGSGNEQFF. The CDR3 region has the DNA TGTGCCAGCAGCTTACCAAATAGCGGGAGTGGGAATGAGCAGTTCTTC.

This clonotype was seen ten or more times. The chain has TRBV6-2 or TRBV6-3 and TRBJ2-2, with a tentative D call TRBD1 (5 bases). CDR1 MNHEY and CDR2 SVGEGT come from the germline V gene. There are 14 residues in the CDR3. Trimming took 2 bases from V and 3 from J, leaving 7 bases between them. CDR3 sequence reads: CASSYGRDTGELFF. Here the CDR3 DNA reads TGTGCCAGCAGTTACGGCAGGGACACCGGGGAGCTGTTTTTT.

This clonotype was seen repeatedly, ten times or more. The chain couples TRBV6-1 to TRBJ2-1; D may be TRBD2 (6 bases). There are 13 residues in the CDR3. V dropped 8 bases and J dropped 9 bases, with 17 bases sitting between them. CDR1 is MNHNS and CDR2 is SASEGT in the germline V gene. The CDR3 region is CASGMSGRGEQFF. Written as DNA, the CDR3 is TGTGCCAGCGGGATGTCCGGGCGGGGTGAGCAGTTCTTC.

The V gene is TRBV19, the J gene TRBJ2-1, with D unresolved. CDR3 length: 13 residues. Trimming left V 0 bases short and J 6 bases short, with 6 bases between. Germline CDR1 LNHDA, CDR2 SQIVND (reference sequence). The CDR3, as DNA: TGTGCCAGTAGTATAGACGTAACCAATGAGCAGTTCTTC. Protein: CASSIDVTNEQFF.